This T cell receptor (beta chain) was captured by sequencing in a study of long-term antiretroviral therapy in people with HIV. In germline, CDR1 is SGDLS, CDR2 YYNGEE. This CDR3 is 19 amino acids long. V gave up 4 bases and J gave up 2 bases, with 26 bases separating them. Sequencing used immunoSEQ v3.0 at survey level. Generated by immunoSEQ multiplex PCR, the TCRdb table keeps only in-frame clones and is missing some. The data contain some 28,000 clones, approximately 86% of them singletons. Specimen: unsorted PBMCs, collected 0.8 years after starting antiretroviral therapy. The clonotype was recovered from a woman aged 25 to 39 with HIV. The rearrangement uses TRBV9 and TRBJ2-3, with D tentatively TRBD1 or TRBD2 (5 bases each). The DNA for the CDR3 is TGTGCCAGCAGCTCCAATTTAAAATCCGGGACGGCCTTCACAGATACGCAGTATTTT. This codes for CASSSNLKSGTAFTDTQYF.